The subject of this entry is one TCR beta chain. The antigen remains unidentified. Germline CDR1 is GTSNPN and CDR2 is SVGIG (reference sequence). V was clipped by 2 bases and J by 6 bases, with 20 bases between them. The CDR3 is 16 residues long. Based on CD45RO/CCR7/CD25/CD127/CD95/CD27, CD4+ regulatory, stem cell-like memory, naive and central memory cells were sorted. Purity exceeding 95% was reached by all sorted populations. This entry is derived from a study of beta chain features in type 1 diabetes. Study results and caveats: Patients with type 1 diabetes carried fewer insertions and had more deletions at their VDJ junctions.

Expressed TCRB transcripts were sequenced after all isolated RNA was converted to cDNA. Clones were read by immunoSEQ multiplex PCR, and TCRdb kept only the in-frame ones, dropping some. The sample records about 180,000 clones, 13% being singletons. The source is a young woman in good health. Sequencing was carried out using central memory CD4+ T cells from blood. The chain has TRBV30 and TRBJ2-1, with a possible D match to TRBD2 (5 bases). CDR3 in DNA: TGTGCCTGGAGTTCATTAGCAGGAGGTGGGCGCAATGAGCAGTTCTTC. Its translation: CAWSSLAGGGRNEQFF.